A single sample gave rise to the 30 T cell receptor beta chains below, sequenced in a study of T cell responses to AZD1222 COVID-19 vaccine. Sequencing was performed with immunoSEQ multiplex PCR; in TCRdb, only in-frame clones are kept and a portion is missing. The sample yields roughly 91,000 clones, around nine tenths seen once. The specimen comprised peripheral blood, sampled on day 0 of AZD1222 vaccination. The receptors stem from an adult in good health.

The chain combines TRBV27 with TRBJ1-6; D possibly corresponds to TRBD1 (6 bases). Germline CDR1 reads MNHEY; CDR2 reads SMNVEV (reference sequence). There are 15 residues in the CDR3. With 2 bases removed from V and 10 bases from J, the gap between germline ends came to 15 bases. Here the CDR3 reads CASSLTVKGGSPLHF. The CDR3 DNA reads as TGTGCCAGCAGTTTAACCGTCAAGGGGGGATCACCCCTCCACTTT.

As for this clone: The identical CDR3 is also encoded by other nucleotide sequences in the sample. The rearrangement joins TRBV7-9 to TRBJ2-7; 8 bases align to TRBD1. Germline V CDR1 and CDR2: SEHNR, FQNEAQ (reference sequence). The CDR3 extends over 14 amino acids. Trimming removed 5 bases from V and 3 bases from J; junction bases left unmatched: 6. CDR3 residues: CASSPRTGHYEQYF. In nucleotides, the CDR3 is TGTGCCAGCAGCCCCCGGACAGGGCACTACGAGCAGTACTTC.

The gene calls are TRBV5-6 and TRBJ2-2; no definite D call. The germline gives CDR1 SGHDT, CDR2 YYEEEE. The CDR3 totals 16 residues. V gave up 4 bases and J gave up 6 bases, with 19 bases separating them. CDR3 sequence: CASSRISTLVSGELFF. For the CDR3, the DNA is TGTGCCAGCAGCCGGATTTCCACCCTGGTTTCCGGGGAGCTGTTTTTT.

The chain uses TRBV7-2 and TRBJ1-1, with no clear D. The CDR3 totals 14 residues. Germline CDR1 SGHTA, CDR2 FQGNSA. The V gene lost 5 bases and the J gene lost 4 bases, with 14 bases spanning the gap. The CDR3 loop is CASSPQLGSTEAFF. The CDR3 nucleotides read TGTGCCAGCAGCCCACAGTTGGGGAGCACTGAAGCTTTCTTT. Based on the CDR3 plus reference TRBV7-2 and TRBJ1-1, the full variable domain is GAGVSQSPSNKVTEKGKDVELRCDPISGHTALYWYRQSLGQGLEFLIYFQGNSAPDKSGLPSDRFSAERTGGSVSTLTIQRTQQEDSAVYLCASSPQLGSTEAFFGQGTRLTVV.

The chain combines TRBV19 with TRBJ1-4, with D unresolved. The CDR3 loop spans 14 amino acids. Per germline, CDR1 LNHDA and CDR2 SQIVND (reference sequence). V was pared by 9 bases and J by 8 bases, with 19 bases between. The CDR3 nucleotides read TGTGCCAGCAGTCTATCAATGGTTTCGGAAAAACTGTTTTTT. Translation: CASSLSMVSEKLFF.

The rearrangement joins TRBV25-1 to TRBJ2-1; D gene uncertain. The CDR3 consists of 12 residues. V was trimmed by 4 bases and J by 3 bases, leaving 4 bases between them. The germline V gene has CDR1 MGHDK and CDR2 SYGVNS. The CDR3 loop is CASSGFYNEQFF. As DNA, the CDR3 is TGTGCCAGCAGTGGTTTCTACAATGAGCAGTTCTTC.

The DNA for the CDR3 is TGCGCCAGCAGCTTGGAGGCTAGCGGGAGCAGCGAGACCCAGTACTTC. As protein: CASSLEASGSSETQYF. This chain uses TRBV5-1 with TRBJ2-5; 10 nucleotides match TRBD2. The junction had 7 bases not matched to a gene; V was cut back by 0 bases and J by 5 bases. Germline V lookup: CDR1 SGHRS, CDR2 YFSETQ. The CDR3 consists of 16 residues.

The CDR3 region has the DNA TGCGCCAGCAGCTTGGACCAGCGGGCCCAGTACTTC. Translation: CASSLDQRAQYF. The chain combines TRBV5-1 with TRBJ2-5, with D possibly being TRBD2 (6 bases). Germline V gives CDR1 SGHRS, CDR2 YFSETQ. V lost 0 bases, J lost 9 bases, and 9 bases lay in between. This CDR3 spans 12 amino acids.

The V call is TRBV3-1 (or the pseudogene TRBV3-2), the J call TRBJ2-7; tentatively, D is TRBD1 (5 bases). Trimming stripped 1 base from V and 0 bases from J, with 10 bases between. This CDR3 comprises 15 residues. CDR1 is LGHDT and CDR2 is YNNKEL in the germline V gene (reference sequence). The CDR3 reads CASSQGLQGSYEQYF. For the CDR3, the DNA is TGTGCCAGCAGCCAAGGGCTCCAGGGCTCCTACGAGCAGTACTTC.

The CDR3 here is CASSPTGTGLILGSYTF. As DNA, the CDR3 is TGTGCCAGCTCGCCAACCGGGACAGGTCTGATTCTCGGGAGCTACACCTTC. This chain connects TRBV18 to TRBJ1-2; 8 bases agree with TRBD1. CDR1 and CDR2 (germline): KGHSH, LQKENI. This CDR3 region has 17 residues. Losses at the gene ends were 6 bases for V and 9 bases for J; bases not matched to a gene: 21.

The chain joins TRBV7-2 to TRBJ1-2; the match to TRBD1 covers 8 bases. After removal of 5 bases from V and 0 bases from J, the junction contained 2 bases not matched to a gene. The length of the CDR3 is 14 residues. CDR1 and CDR2 from the germline V gene are SGHTA and FQGNSA. The CDR3 protein is CASSLQGANYGYTF. Written as DNA, the CDR3 is TGTGCCAGCAGCCTACAGGGGGCTAACTATGGCTACACCTTC. Complete variable domain (other parts from reference TRBV7-2 and TRBJ1-2): GAGVSQSPSNKVTEKGKDVELRCDPISGHTALYWYRQSLGQGLEFLIYFQGNSAPDKSGLPSDRFSAERTGGSVSTLTIQRTQQEDSAVYLCASSLQGANYGYTFGSGTRLTVV.

The V and J genes are TRBV30 and TRBJ2-2, with 7 bases aligning to TRBD2. Germline V gene lookup returns CDR1 GTSNPN and CDR2 SVGIG (reference sequence). V lost 0 bases to trimming and J lost 4 bases; unmatched junction nucleotides: 5. This CDR3 has 15 amino acids. The CDR3 DNA reads TGTGCCTGGAGTGTCGGGGGGAGAGTCACCGGGGAGCTGTTTTTT. It codes for CAWSVGGRVTGELFF.

This clone was recorded only once. The rearrangement joins TRBV6-1 to TRBJ2-7; D is unclear. The ends were cut back, 2 bases at V and 5 bases at J, with 7 bases in the middle. This CDR3 is 12 amino acids long. Germline assignment: CDR1 MNHNS and CDR2 SASEGT. DNA of the CDR3: TGTGCCAGCAGTGAAAGGTATGACGAGCAGTACTTC. Translating it yields CASSERYDEQYF.

V gene TRBV2 combines with J gene TRBJ2-1; D perhaps matches TRBD1 (5 bases). Trimming took off 7 bases at V and 7 bases at J, with 14 bases between the two ends. The germline CDR1 and CDR2 sequences are SNHLY and FYNNEI. The CDR3 runs 13 residues. The CDR3 DNA reads TGTGCCAGCATGCAGGGTGATAGAAATGAGCAGTTCTTC. Its translation is CASMQGDRNEQFF.

The genes are TRBV19 and TRBJ1-1; 10 bases line up with TRBD1. Per the germline V gene, CDR1 is LNHDA and CDR2 is SQIVND (reference sequence). The J segment lost 5 bases and the V segment lost 6 bases, leaving 6 bases of the junction unmatched. The CDR3 has 14 residues. CDR3 DNA: TGTGCCAGTAGAAGGGACAGGGGAAGGACTGAAGCTTTCTTT. It is translated as CASRRDRGRTEAFF.

This chain uses TRBV7-8 with TRBJ1-6; 9 nucleotides agree with TRBD1. The J segment lost 10 bases and the V segment lost 2 bases, leaving 6 bases of the junction unmatched. The CDR3 is 15 residues long. CDR1 and CDR2 (germline): SGHVS, FQNEAQ. For the CDR3, the DNA is TGTGCCAGCAGCTTAACGGACAGGGGATTGTCACCCCTCCACTTT. It codes for CASSLTDRGLSPLHF.

The CDR3 DNA follows: TGTGCCAGCAGTTTATTGGGGGGTAACCAAGAGACCCAGTACTTC. Protein product: CASSLLGGNQETQYF. The chain uses TRBV27 and TRBJ2-5; possible D gene TRBD2, 6 bases. The V gene's germline CDR1 is MNHEY and CDR2 SMNVEV (reference sequence). Trimming shortened V by 1 base and J by 0 bases, and 9 bases separated the two germline ends. The CDR3 spans 15 residues.

The chain couples TRBV7-6 to TRBJ2-1; no firm D call. Germline V CDR1 and CDR2: SGHVS, FNYEAQ. Between the trimmed V and J ends, which lost 3 bases and 0 bases, there was a span of 3 bases. This CDR3 is built from 13 residues. The CDR3 here is CASSFSSYNEQFF. CDR3 DNA: TGTGCCAGCAGCTTCTCCTCCTACAATGAGCAGTTCTTC.

V gene TRBV7-2 combines with J gene TRBJ2-1; 9 bases map to TRBD1. The CDR3 is 15 amino acids. Germline-derived CDR1 and CDR2 are SGHTA and FQGNSA. The V and J ends lost 5 bases and 6 bases, in that order; junction bases with no gene match: 8. This CDR3 reads CASSTRTGAVNEQFF. The CDR3 nucleotides read TGTGCCAGCAGCACTCGGACAGGGGCGGTCAATGAGCAGTTCTTC.

The J gene is TRBJ2-2, the V gene TRBV5-4; either TRBD1 or TRBD2 may fit D (5 bases each). This CDR3 is 13 amino acids long. Germline V gene sequence: CDR1 SGHNT, CDR2 YYREEE (reference sequence). V was trimmed by 0 bases and J by 9 bases, leaving 9 bases between them. This CDR3 reads CASSLDQGRELFF. DNA for the CDR3: TGTGCCAGCAGCTTGGATCAGGGACGGGAGCTGTTTTTT.

The rearrangement uses TRBV12-5 and TRBJ2-7, with TRBD2 matching 7 bases. With 6 bases clipped from V and 0 bases from J, the junction kept 2 bases outside the gene matches. From germline, CDR1 is LGHNT and CDR2 FRNRAP. CDR3 size: 13 residues. CDR3 DNA sequence: TGTGCTAGTGGCCGGGACTACTCCTACGAGCAGTACTTC. It codes for CASGRDYSYEQYF.

This rearrangement joins TRBV30 to TRBJ2-7, with 10 bases fitting TRBD1. Germline CDR1 reads GTSNPN; CDR2 reads SVGIG (reference sequence). The CDR3 has 13 amino acids. Trimming took 7 bases from V and 5 from J; bases not matched to a gene: 8. The CDR3 bases are TGTGCCTCCCTGGGACAGGGGTACCACGAGCAGTACTTC. It encodes CASLGQGYHEQYF. Supplemented by reference TRBV30 and TRBJ2-7, the full variable domain reads SQTIHQWPATLVQPVGSPLSLECTVEGTSNPNLYWYRQAAGRGLQLLFYSVGIGQISSEVPQNLSASRPQDRQFILSSKKLLLSDSGFYLCASLGQGYHEQYFGPGTRLTVT.

DNA for the CDR3: TGTGCCAGTCGCCGGATAGGTGGAAACACCATATATTTT. Amino acid sequence: CASRRIGGNTIYF. The chain recombines TRBV19 with TRBJ1-3; D gene uncertain. This CDR3 is 13 amino acids long. The germline V gene has CDR1 LNHDA and CDR2 SQIVND (reference sequence). V was clipped by 8 bases and J by 3 bases, with 11 bases between them.

The chain combines TRBV11-3 with TRBJ2-7; possibly TRBD2 for D (6 bases). This CDR3 has 14 amino acids. Germline CDR1 reads SGHNT; CDR2 reads YENEEA. Trimming pared 3 bases from V and 0 bases from J, leaving 9 bases between. This CDR3 is CASSFDSGSYEQYF. CDR3 bases: TGTGCCAGCAGCTTTGATAGCGGCTCCTACGAGCAGTACTTC. Full variable domain (outside the CDR3, taken from reference TRBV11-3 and TRBJ2-7): EAGVVQSPRYKIIEKKQPVAFWCNPISGHNTLYWYLQNLGQGPELLIRYENEEAVDDSQLPKDRFSAERLKGVDSTLKIQPAELGDSAVYLCASSFDSGSYEQYFGPGTRLTVT.

The chain has TRBV9 and TRBJ1-5, with D tentatively TRBD1 (6 bases). This CDR3 comprises 14 residues. V was trimmed by 4 bases and J by 3 bases, leaving 11 bases between them. Germline-derived CDR1 and CDR2 are SGDLS and YYNGEE. CDR3 region: CASSKGDTNQPQHF. CDR3 coding DNA: TGTGCCAGCAGCAAAGGGGACACCAATCAGCCCCAGCATTTT.

V is TRBV28 and J is TRBJ1-3; D is ambiguous. Germline V CDR1 and CDR2: MDHEN, SYDVKM. CDR3 length: 16 residues. The V gene lost 2 bases and the J gene lost 0 bases, with 11 bases spanning the gap. The CDR3 DNA is TGTGCCAGCAGTTTACCCCGGCTCCCCTCTGGAAACACCATATATTTT. Amino acid sequence: CASSLPRLPSGNTIYF. Full variable domain (rest looked up from reference TRBV28 and TRBJ1-3): DVKVTQSSRYLVKRTGEKVFLECVQDMDHENMFWYRQDPGLGLRLIYFSYDVKMKEKGDIPEGYSVSREKKERFSLILESASTNQTSMYLCASSLPRLPSGNTIYFGEGSWLTVV.

This clone has just a few counts. The chain is built from TRBV30 and TRBJ1-1, with D possibly matching TRBD1 (6 bases). Germline CDR1 reads GTSNPN; CDR2 reads SVGIG (reference sequence). The CDR3 loop spans 15 amino acids. V was clipped by 5 bases and J by 5 bases, with 21 bases between them. The CDR3 is CAWLGAGAGWTEAFF. CDR3 bases: TGTGCCTGGCTGGGGGCGGGCGCCGGTTGGACTGAAGCTTTCTTT.

The rearrangement links TRBV2 to TRBJ1-5; D gene ambiguous. V was shortened by 8 bases and J by 4 bases, with 12 bases between the two germline ends. The germline CDR1 and CDR2 sequences are SNHLY and FYNNEI. This CDR3 spans 13 amino acids. The CDR3 DNA sequence: TGTGCCAGCGGCGCGGAGCGGAATCAGCCCCAGCATTTT. Its protein is CASGAERNQPQHF. The whole variable domain, filled in from reference TRBV2 and TRBJ1-5, reads EPEVTQTPSHQVTQMGQEVILRCVPISNHLYFYWYRQILGQKVEFLVSFYNNEISEKSEIFDDQFSVERPDGSNFTLKIRSTKLEDSAMYFCASGAERNQPQHFGDGTRLSIL.

The chain uses TRBV6-5 and TRBJ1-5; D is possibly TRBD1 (6 bases). This CDR3 is 13 amino acids long. Germline assignment: CDR1 MNHEY and CDR2 SVGAGI. V lost 6 bases and J 9 bases, leaving 15 bases between the germline ends. CDR3 protein: CASRTDRLRPQHF. The DNA for the CDR3 is TGTGCCAGCAGGACAGACAGGCTCAGGCCCCAGCATTTT.

This chain links TRBV5-1 with TRBJ1-2; D remains unclear. The V end lost 0 bases, the J end lost 1 base, and 7 bases lay between the germline ends. This CDR3 has 14 residues. The germline gives CDR1 SGHRS, CDR2 YFSETQ. The CDR3, as DNA: TGCGCCAGCAGCTTGGACATTCGTAACTATGGCTACACCTTC. Translation: CASSLDIRNYGYTF.